These T cell receptor beta chains were read from a single sample in a study of OX40 agonist ivuxolimab in advanced cancers. Generated by immunoSEQ multiplex PCR, the TCRdb table keeps only in-frame clones and is missing some. The sample lists 65,000 or so clones; roughly 80% were seen once. The material was CD4+ or CD8+ T cells sorted from blood, obtained in a trial of the OX40 agonist ivuxolimab. The receptors come from an adult with an advanced solid tumor such as melanoma, head and neck, liver or kidney cancer. CDR3s include the opening cysteine and the closing phenylalanine or tryptophan. The D gene is left open where the match is weak. Size values are once, few and many counts, or a class for expanded clones, and some rows have none.

>TRBV4-1|TRBJ2-7|NA|NA
TGCGCCAGCAGCCAAGATCCAGGGACTTCGTACGAGCAGTACTTC
CASSQDPGTSYEQYF
>TRBV2|TRBJ2-1|NA|TRBD1
TGTGCCAGCAGCCCACAGGGGTTGAGCAATGAGCAGTTCTTC
CASSPQGLSNEQFF
>TRBV7-9|TRBJ2-2|few|NA
TGTGCCAGCAGGGGCCAGGGTAATAGCGGCGGGGAGCTGTTTTTT
CASRGQGNSGGELFF
>TRBV19|TRBJ1-5|NA|NA
TGTGCCAGTAGTATAGGTCACAGGTTCGGGGGCAATCAGCCCCAGCATTTT
CASSIGHRFGGNQPQHF
>TRBV6-5|TRBJ1-2|NA|NA
TGTGCCAGTAACATCGGGGGACGGAACTATGGCTACACCTTC
CASNIGGRNYGYTF
>TRBV6-6|TRBJ1-4|NA|NA
TGTGCCAGCAGACTTACGGGTCTGGCTAATGAAAAACTGTTTTTT
CASRLTGLANEKLFF
>TRBV29-1|TRBJ1-2|few|NA
TGCAGCGTCCCTCTTCGCAGTTACTATGGCTACACCTTC
CSVPLRSYYGYTF
>TRBV7-3|TRBJ2-2|NA|NA
TGTGCCAGCAGCCGGACAGAAGGAACCGGGGAGCTGTTTTTT
CASSRTEGTGELFF
>TRBV5-1|TRBJ1-2|NA|NA
TGCGCCAGCAGCGTCCCGACTAGCTATGGCTACACCTTC
CASSVPTSYGYTF
>TRBV2|TRBJ1-5|NA|NA
TGTGCCAGCAGTCGGAGTGTTCCTAGCAATCAGCCCCAGCATTTT
CASSRSVPSNQPQHF